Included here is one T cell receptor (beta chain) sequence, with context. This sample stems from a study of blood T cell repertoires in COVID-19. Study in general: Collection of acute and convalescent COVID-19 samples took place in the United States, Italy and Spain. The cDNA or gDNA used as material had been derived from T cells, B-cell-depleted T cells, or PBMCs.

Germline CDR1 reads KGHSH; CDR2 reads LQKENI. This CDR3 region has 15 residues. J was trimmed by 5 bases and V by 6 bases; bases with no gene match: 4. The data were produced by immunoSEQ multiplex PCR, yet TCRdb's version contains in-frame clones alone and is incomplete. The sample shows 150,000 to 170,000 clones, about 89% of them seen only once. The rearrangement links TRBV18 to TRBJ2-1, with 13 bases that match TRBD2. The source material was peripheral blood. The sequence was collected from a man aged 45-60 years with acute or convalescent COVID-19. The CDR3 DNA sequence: TGTGCCAGCTCTTCACTAGCGGGGGGGAACAATGAGCAGTTCTTC. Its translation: CASSSLAGGNNEQFF. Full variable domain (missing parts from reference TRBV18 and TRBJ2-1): NAGVMQNPRHLVRRRGQEARLRCSPMKGHSHVYWYRQLPEEGLKFMVYLQKENIIDESGMPKERFSAEFPKEGPSILRIQQVVRGDSAAYFCASSSLAGGNNEQFFGPGTRLTVL.